Following are 27 T cell receptor beta chains from one sample sequenced in a study of blood T cell repertoires in COVID-19 (dated by TCRdb to the early 2020s). Library preparation was by the immunoSEQ multiplex PCR assay. TCRdb took this table from immuneACCESS and kept in-frame rearrangements with V and J called. Such tables lack part of the clones; where checked against another copy, unresolved V genes explain under half of the gap, and the rest is unexplained. In all, the sample holds around 140,000 clones, and 81% of those were seen once. The ten largest clones take up 8.4% of the sample. Material for sequencing was peripheral blood. The receptors stem from a woman aged 60-75 years with active or convalescent COVID-19.

This clone was observed once. V gene TRBV5-5 combines with J gene TRBJ2-2; the match to TRBD1 covers 7 bases. Germline V lookup: CDR1 SGHKS, CDR2 YYEKEE (reference sequence). With V trimmed by 0 bases and J by 5 bases, 7 bases remained unmatched. CDR3 length: 16 residues. The CDR3 DNA is TGTGCCAGCAGCTTGGTACCAGGGGGTGGAACCGGGGAGCTGTTTTTT. Translating it yields CASSLVPGGGTGELFF.

J is TRBJ1-3 and V is TRBV29-1; D is possibly TRBD1 (6 bases). CDR3 length equals 12 residues. CDR1 is SQVTM and CDR2 is ANQGSEA in the germline V gene. V was cut by 6 bases and J by 5 bases, with 11 bases left in between. CDR3 sequence (DNA): TGCAGCGTCTGGACAGAAAGAAACACCATATATTTT. Translating gives CSVWTERNTIYF.

The CDR3 spells CASSETTLYEQYV. CDR3 in DNA: TGCGCCAGCAGTGAGACGACACTCTACGAGCAGTACGTC. The genes are TRBV10-2 and TRBJ2-7, with no clear D. Germline V gene lookup returns CDR1 WSHSY and CDR2 SAAADI. The CDR3 consists of 13 residues. The ends were cut back, 2 bases at V and 3 bases at J, with 8 bases in the middle.

The V gene is TRBV2, the J gene TRBJ1-5; weak D call: TRBD1 (5 bases). CDR1 and CDR2 from the germline V gene are SNHLY and FYNNEI. The length of the CDR3 is 13 residues. The germline V and J ends were trimmed by 8 bases and 4 bases, with 12 bases remaining between them. This CDR3 is CASSGGVNQPQHF. In DNA, the CDR3 is TGTGCCAGCTCCGGGGGGGTGAATCAGCCCCAGCATTTT.

The rearrangement joins TRBV19 to TRBJ1-5; D gene ambiguous. Germline V lookup: CDR1 LNHDA, CDR2 SQIVND (reference sequence). V was trimmed by 0 bases and J by 5 bases, leaving 8 bases between them. This CDR3 spans 14 amino acids. For the CDR3, the DNA is TGTGCCAGTAGTATAGATCTTGAGGATCAGCCCCAGCATTTT. This codes for CASSIDLEDQPQHF. Supplemented by reference TRBV19 and TRBJ1-5, the full variable domain reads DGGITQSPKYLFRKEGQNVTLSCEQNLNHDAMYWYRQDPGQGLRLIYYSQIVNDFQKGDIAEGYSVSREKKESFPLTVTSAQKNPTAFYLCASSIDLEDQPQHFGDGTRLSIL.

The rearrangement uses TRBV2 and TRBJ2-2, with 10 bases that match TRBD1. The CDR3 is 14 residues long. V was pared by 6 bases and J by 6 bases, with 4 bases of the junction left unmatched. The germline CDR1 and CDR2 sequences are SNHLY and FYNNEI. The CDR3 bases are TGTGCCAGCAGGACGACAGGGGGCCCCGGGGAGCTGTTTTTT. Amino acid sequence: CASRTTGGPGELFF.

The V gene is TRBV3-1 (or the pseudogene TRBV3-2), the J gene TRBJ2-1; 11 bases fit TRBD2. This CDR3 has 16 residues. V gave up 0 bases and J gave up 8 bases; unmatched junction bases: 6. Germline CDR1 reads LGHDT; CDR2 reads YNNKEL (reference sequence). CDR3 residues: CASSQDLAGGRDEQFF. For the CDR3, the DNA is TGTGCCAGCAGCCAAGACCTAGCGGGGGGCCGCGATGAGCAGTTCTTC.

The CDR3 reads CASSIPGLAAYEQYF. CDR3 sequence (DNA): TGTGCCAGTAGTATCCCGGGACTAGCGGCTTACGAGCAGTACTTC. The chain employs TRBV19 and TRBJ2-7, with 11 bases fitting TRBD2. The CDR3 covers 15 residues. V lost 3 bases and J lost 4; bases outside the gene matches: 5. The germline CDR1 and CDR2 sequences are LNHDA and SQIVND (reference sequence).

This clone appeared a few times. V usage is TRBV5-1 and J usage is TRBJ2-4, with TRBD2 identical over 7 bases. The germline CDR1 and CDR2 sequences are SGHRS and YFSETQ. This CDR3 region has 16 residues. J gave up 5 bases and V 0 bases, and 8 bases lay outside the gene matches. This chain's CDR3 is CASSLGQARGENIQYF. For the CDR3, the DNA is TGCGCCAGCAGCTTGGGGCAGGCCCGGGGGGAAAACATTCAGTACTTC.

The chain links TRBV5-1 to TRBJ1-2, with TRBD1 matching 7 bases. The germline gives CDR1 SGHRS, CDR2 YFSETQ. V shed 0 bases, J shed 8 bases, and the junction held 1 base outside the gene matches. The CDR3 runs 12 residues. CDR3 loop: CASSLGGQGYTF. CDR3 nucleotides: TGCGCCAGCAGCTTGGGGGGACAGGGCTACACCTTC.

V is TRBV7-2 and J is TRBJ2-1, with TRBD2 matching 8 bases. The CDR3 extends over 16 amino acids. V dropped 5 bases and J dropped 6; count of bases not matched to a gene: 12. The V gene's germline CDR1 is SGHTA and CDR2 FQGNSA. In nucleotides, the CDR3 is TGTGCCAGCAGCCCTCTCTCCACTAGCGGACGCAATGAGCAGTTCTTC. This gives the protein CASSPLSTSGRNEQFF.

There are a few counts of this clone. This sequence joins TRBV2 and TRBJ2-2; D gene ambiguous. From germline, CDR1 is SNHLY and CDR2 FYNNEI. The V and J ends lost 5 bases and 7 bases respectively, with 17 bases between them. The CDR3 length is 15 residues. The CDR3 is CASSHDVYRGGELFF. The DNA for the CDR3 is TGTGCCAGCAGTCACGATGTATATCGAGGCGGGGAGCTGTTTTTT.

This chain joins TRBV4-2 and TRBJ2-4; D is uncertain. CDR1 is LGHNA, CDR2 YNFKEQ, per germline. Trimming removed 0 bases at V and 11 bases at J, with 11 bases between. The CDR3 is made up of 13 amino acids. CDR3 nucleotides: TGTGCCAGCAGCCAAGATCCCCCAGGTGTTCAGTACTTC. Encoded protein: CASSQDPPGVQYF.

The V call is TRBV6-6, the J call TRBJ1-4, with D perhaps TRBD1 (6 bases). This CDR3 is built from 15 residues. With 6 bases removed from V and 8 bases from J, the gap between germline ends came to 19 bases. Germline values: CDR1 MNHNY, CDR2 SVGAGI (reference sequence). The chain's CDR3 is CASSKTGQVLEKLFF. The CDR3 nucleotides are TGTGCCAGCAGCAAAACGGGACAAGTTTTGGAAAAACTGTTTTTT.

This clone was seen a few times. The V and J genes are TRBV4-2 and TRBJ2-1; D unclear. Trimming removed 2 bases at V and 2 bases at J, with 13 bases between. The CDR3 extends over 16 amino acids. Germline CDR1 LGHNA, CDR2 YNFKEQ. Here the CDR3 DNA reads TGTGCCAGCAGCCAATTTAGCCAGAAGCCCTACAATGAGCAGTTCTTC. Encoded protein: CASSQFSQKPYNEQFF.

The chain has TRBV9 and TRBJ2-5, with 12 bases fitting TRBD2. V lost 6 bases and J lost 2; bases outside the gene matches: 8. The CDR3 spans 16 residues. Per germline, CDR1 SGDLS and CDR2 YYNGEE. DNA for the CDR3: TGTGCCAGCAACAAGGCCGGGACTAGCGGGCAAGAGACCCAGTACTTC. This sequence encodes CASNKAGTSGQETQYF.

This clone came up once. The chain joins TRBV23-1 to TRBJ2-7, with 10 bases aligning to TRBD1. TRBV23-1 is flagged as an ORF with uncertain function. The CDR3 loop spans 14 amino acids. Trimming removed 2 bases from V and 2 bases from J; junction bases left unmatched: 0. The CDR3 DNA reads TGCGCCAGCAGTCAAGGGACAGGGGCCTACGAGCAGTACTTC. Encoded protein: CASSQGTGAYEQYF.

This chain links TRBV6-1 with TRBJ2-7, with unresolved D. Trimming removed 2 bases at V and 5 bases at J, with 13 bases between. The CDR3 has 14 amino acids. The germline V gene has CDR1 MNHNS and CDR2 SASEGT. The CDR3 DNA follows: TGTGCCAGCAGTGAATGGCAGGATCCTGACGAGCAGTACTTC. It yields the protein CASSEWQDPDEQYF.

This clone occurred once. V gene TRBV24-1 combines with J gene TRBJ2-3; D gene uncertain. CDR3 length equals 16 residues. CDR1 and CDR2 from the germline V gene are KGHDR and SFDVKD. Between the trimmed V and J ends, which lost 4 bases and 1 base, there was a span of 14 bases. CDR3 region: CATSDPSTLGTDTQYF. The CDR3 DNA is TGTGCCACCAGTGACCCCTCCACGCTAGGCACAGATACGCAGTATTTT.

J is TRBJ2-2 and V is TRBV9; the match to TRBD1 covers 11 bases. The CDR3 loop spans 16 amino acids. The germline V gene encodes CDR1 SGDLS and CDR2 YYNGEE. With 1 base clipped from V and 4 bases from J, the junction kept 3 bases outside the gene matches. The CDR3 coding sequence is TGTGCCAGCAGCGTAATTGGGACAGGGGGCACCGGGGAGCTGTTTTTT. Translation: CASSVIGTGGTGELFF.

The V gene is TRBV7-8, the J gene TRBJ1-6; the match to TRBD1 covers 7 bases. The germline V gene encodes CDR1 SGHVS and CDR2 FQNEAQ. The ends lost 4 bases at V and 7 bases at J; junction bases unmatched: 7. The CDR3 loop spans 15 amino acids. The CDR3 loop is CASSSRQGVNSPLHF. The CDR3 nucleotides read TGTGCCAGCAGCTCGAGACAGGGTGTGAATTCACCCCTCCACTTT.

The rearrangement uses TRBV7-2 and TRBJ2-7; 7 nucleotides line up with TRBD1. CDR3 length: 14 residues. The trim removed 1 base at V and 2 bases at J, leaving 2 bases unmatched. CDR1 and CDR2 (germline): SGHTA, FQGNSA. This chain's CDR3 is CASSLDTGAYEQYV. In DNA form, the CDR3 reads TGTGCCAGCAGCTTAGACACAGGGGCCTACGAGCAGTACGTC.

This chain uses TRBV7-9 with TRBJ2-7, with 8 bases matching TRBD2. V was clipped by 6 bases and J by 3 bases; unmatched bases: 7. The CDR3 length is 14 residues. Germline V gene sequence: CDR1 SEHNR, CDR2 FQNEAQ (reference sequence). CDR3 sequence reads: CASSSSGTSYEQYF. CDR3 sequence (DNA): TGTGCCAGCAGTTCCTCCGGGACTAGCTACGAGCAGTACTTC.

The rearrangement links TRBV9 to TRBJ1-1, with D uncertain. The CDR3 contains 15 residues. Trimming took off 0 bases at V and 1 base at J, with 10 bases between the two ends. Germline CDR1 reads SGDLS; CDR2 reads YYNGEE. This chain's CDR3 is CASSVGGYANTEAFF. The CDR3, as DNA: TGTGCCAGCAGCGTAGGAGGGTACGCGAACACTGAAGCTTTCTTT.

The rearrangement uses TRBV6-5 and TRBJ2-7, with 9 bases identical to TRBD2. Germline V gene lookup returns CDR1 MNHEY and CDR2 SVGAGI. CDR3 size: 15 residues. The J segment lost 1 base and the V segment lost 6 bases, leaving 7 bases of the junction unmatched. The CDR3 loop is CASRPGSGSSYEQYF. CDR3 in DNA: TGTGCCAGCAGGCCGGGTAGCGGGAGTTCCTACGAGCAGTACTTC.

The CDR3 nucleotides read TGTGCCAGCAGCAGCTGGGGAGGGGACTATGGCTACACCTTC. Translation: CASSSWGGDYGYTF. V and J are TRBV6-5 and TRBJ1-2; D is perhaps TRBD1 (5 bases). V was pared by 6 bases and J by 3 bases, with 14 bases between. The length of the CDR3 is 14 residues. Germline-derived CDR1 and CDR2 are MNHEY and SVGAGI.

V usage is TRBV5-1 and J usage is TRBJ2-7; 7 nucleotides line up with TRBD2. Germline-derived CDR1 and CDR2 are SGHRS and YFSETQ. This CDR3 has 13 amino acids. The junction had 3 bases not matched to a gene; V was cut back by 2 bases and J by 4 bases. The CDR3 DNA reads as TGCGCCAGCAGCTTTCGGGGGGAATACGAGCAGTACGTC. The encoded protein is CASSFRGEYEQYV.